The TCR beta chain under discussion was sequenced for a study of shared clonotypes between healthy human individuals. CDR3 size: 15 residues. Between the trimmed V and J ends, which lost 4 bases and 0 bases, there was a span of 10 bases. Germline CDR1 PRHDT, CDR2 FYEKMQ (reference sequence). Some clones are missing from TCRdb's copy, which holds only in-frame ones; the method was immunoSEQ multiplex PCR. Of about 1,900,000 clones listed, approximately 94% are singletons. To note about this clone: Its antigen is not identified.

Study conclusions and caveats: Generation probabilities of non-shared clonotypes were lower (relative to those shared by all four donors).

Naive CD8 populations comprised CD45RO-negative cells positively selected for CCR7, excluding terminally differentiated effector memory CD45RA+ cells. This receptor was taken from a man between 18 and 35 years old in good health. The source material was naive CD8+ T cells sorted from blood. The V gene is TRBV13, the J gene TRBJ1-3; D is perhaps TRBD1 (6 bases). CDR3 nucleotides: TGTGCCAGCAGCTACCGGACAGCCTCTGGAAACACCATATATTTT. It encodes CASSYRTASGNTIYF.